This section outlines one T cell receptor beta chain sequence together with its context. These data are taken from a study of OX40 agonist ivuxolimab in advanced cancers. Clones were sequenced by immunoSEQ multiplex PCR, and TCRdb holds only the in-frame ones, with some missing. This sample has tens of thousands of clones, with around 90% found just once. The V end was cut by 6 bases, the J end by 0 bases, with 12 bases between. The CDR3 is 15 residues long. Per germline, CDR1 LNHDA and CDR2 SQIVND (reference sequence). This sample comprised CD4+ or CD8+ T cells sorted from blood, obtained in a trial of the OX40 agonist ivuxolimab. This TCR was sampled from an adult with an advanced solid tumor such as melanoma, head and neck, liver or kidney cancer. V gene TRBV19 combines with J gene TRBJ1-3; weak D call: TRBD1 (5 bases). The CDR3: CASRRTSNSGNTIYF. DNA for the CDR3: TGTGCCAGTAGGCGGACATCGAACTCTGGAAACACCATATATTTT.